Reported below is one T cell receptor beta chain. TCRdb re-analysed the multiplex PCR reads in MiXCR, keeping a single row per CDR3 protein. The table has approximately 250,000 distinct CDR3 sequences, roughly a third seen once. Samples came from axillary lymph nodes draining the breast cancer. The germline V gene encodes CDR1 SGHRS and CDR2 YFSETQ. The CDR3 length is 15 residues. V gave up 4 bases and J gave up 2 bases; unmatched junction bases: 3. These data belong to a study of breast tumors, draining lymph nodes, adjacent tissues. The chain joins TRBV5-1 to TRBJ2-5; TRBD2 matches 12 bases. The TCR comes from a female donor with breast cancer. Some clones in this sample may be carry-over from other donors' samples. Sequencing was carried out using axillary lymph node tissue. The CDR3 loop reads CASSGGTSGQETQYF. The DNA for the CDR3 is TGCGCCAGCAGCGGGGGGACTAGCGGGCAAGAGACCCAGTACTTC.